This T cell receptor (beta chain) was sequenced in a study of blood T cell repertoires in COVID-19. About the research overall: The origin of the acute and convalescent COVID-19 samples was the United States, Italy and Spain.

Looked up from germline, CDR1 is LNHDA and CDR2 is SQIVND (reference sequence). The CDR3 is 16 residues long. J gave up 5 bases and V 5 bases, and 11 bases lay outside the gene matches. Authors' processing steps: Counts of nucleated cells, estimated from reference gene primer amplification, were obtained. Some clones are missing from TCRdb's copy, which holds only in-frame ones; the method was immunoSEQ multiplex PCR. V, J and clone size were drawn from that table, and D and trimming were deduced from the DNA. This sample has some 45,000 clones; roughly 90% occur once, and the top ten carry around 11%.

The clonotype comes from a human donor in a cohort sampled during active COVID-19. V gene TRBV19 combines with J gene TRBJ2-5; 10 bases map to TRBD2. Input material: peripheral blood. As DNA, the CDR3 is TGTGCCAGTAGTGAGACAGCGGGGGGGCTCGGGGAGACCCAGTACTTC. It is translated as CASSETAGGLGETQYF.